This T cell receptor beta chain was sequenced in a study of blood T cell repertoires in COVID-19. As originally analysed: Amplification of reference gene primers provided the estimated nucleated cell counts. TCRdb's copy holds only in-frame clones and misses some; the assay was immunoSEQ multiplex PCR. D and trimming come from the DNA, and the V and J calls and clone size come from that table. The sample gives approximately 300,000 clones, around 88% of which show up once; 1.5% to 2% is in the top ten. This CDR3 is built from 15 residues. V lost 1 base and J lost 4; bases outside the gene matches: 7. CDR1 SGHTA and CDR2 FQGNSA come from the germline V gene.

The source material was peripheral blood. This clonotype was obtained from a woman in her forties or fifties with acute or convalescent COVID-19. The chain recombines TRBV7-2 with TRBJ2-7; 7 nucleotides match TRBD2. The DNA of the CDR3 is TGTGCCAGCAGCTTAGAATCCGGGACTACTTACGAGCAGTACTTC. It encodes CASSLESGTTYEQYF. Full variable domain (missing parts from reference TRBV7-2 and TRBJ2-7): GAGVSQSPSNKVTEKGKDVELRCDPISGHTALYWYRQSLGQGLEFLIYFQGNSAPDKSGLPSDRFSAERTGGSVSTLTIQRTQQEDSAVYLCASSLESGTTYEQYFGPGTRLTVT.